This TCR beta chain is from a study of shared clonotypes between healthy human individuals (TCRdb year 2020). In the study overall: Three men and two women, aged 18 to 49 years, made up the cohort. To increase sequencing depth and limit assay-specific biases, different laboratories used diverse techniques to prepare libraries and sequence TCR repertoires. Leukapheresis yielded between about 0.8 and 8.9 billion PBMCs per donor. Blood TCR repertoires of about 5 healthy adults were deeply sequenced to estimate repertoire size and the extent of clonotype sharing between individuals. What the research found in general, with its limitations: Pairwise subsampling indicated that sequencing depth was expected to affect the degree of clonotype sharing among donors. Because the study included a small number of donors, the genetic and exposure-history diversity represented was limited. Sampling was restricted to blood, and TCR repertoires in tissues likely differ from the TCR repertoires found in blood.

This clone was detected only a few times. The antigen it binds to is not known. The sample holds no much larger clone one base away, and base qualities are not on file. Based on the germline V gene, the CDR1 and CDR2 sequences are ENHRY and SYGVKD. The germline V and J ends show losses of 5 bases and 7 bases respectively, and no gene match explains 5 bases of the junction. The CDR3 runs 15 residues from the cysteine to the phenylalanine. This entry keeps only the CDR3 DNA: 45 bases, framed from base 1. Using the deep immunoSEQ assay, multiplex PCR amplified TCR CDR3 regions from genomic DNA. Extracted genomic DNA from each cell subset was distributed evenly across all wells of several immunoSEQ 96-well plates, and each plate was treated as a replicate. For unsorted PBMC, each replicate PCR was loaded with around 300 ng genomic DNA, equivalent to about 30,000 T cell genomes. Unsorted PBMC genomic DNA was sequenced across ten immunoSEQ deep assay plates. Purified libraries were measured with a Qubit 3.0 fluorometer, size-checked on a Bioanalyzer 2100, and measured again with the KAPA Library Quantification kit. A separate single-read 150-cycle Illumina NextSeq 550 flow cell was used to sequence each immunoSEQ 96-well plate. In the paper's pipeline: Because the immunoSEQ output held only junctional sequences and lacked quality scores, the filtering could not match the filtering applied to full-length reads. To assign V/J genes and CDR3, sequences were annotated using PyIR, a Python wrapper for IgBLAST v1.9, with IMGT germline references. Any read was removed if the V/J assignment was weak (E-value above 1e-6), the CDR3 was missing, or the read contained stop codons, out-of-frame junctions, or ambiguous translated residues. V3J clonotypes were defined as sequences sharing the same inferred V gene, J gene, and CDR3 amino acid sequence. To compute the percentage overlap between repertoires, the number of shared unique clonotypes was divided by the size of the smaller repertoire. Three approaches were used to assess repertoire richness: RTK rarefaction, the Chao1 estimator, and Recon v2.1 estimates of unobserved clonotypes. This immuneACCESS table, as held by TCRdb, lists in-frame sequences with V and J called but not all clones. Of the missing ones, under half trace to an unresolved V gene in checked studies; the others have no known cause. V, J and clone size are those of that table, while D and trimming were read from the DNA. For this sample the table gives some 530,000 clones, of which roughly 80% were detected only once. About 11% of the sample is held by the ten biggest clonotypes.

The donors were healthy, HIV-negative adults who had no recently reported acute infections or vaccinations. Every donor was a Caucasian adult residing in Nashville, Tennessee, USA. In the unsorted samples, 70 million to 90 million PBMCs were counted, and genomic DNA was extracted using the QIAamp DNA Blood Mini kit. Blood was obtained by leukapheresis, after which PBMCs were separated by Ficoll-Histopaque density gradient centrifugation and cryopreserved in liquid nitrogen vapor phase. The chain uses TRBV10-3 and TRBJ2-1; TRBD2 lines up with 13 middle nucleotides. The specimen was PBMCs. This receptor was identified in a woman aged 40 to 50 in good health. Some clones in this sample may be carry-over from other donors' samples. Here the CDR3 is given as CAISSGTSGVNEQFF. The nucleotide sequence reads TGTGCCATCAGTTCCGGGACTAGCGGGGTGAATGAGCAGTTCTTC.